This record covers a single TCR beta chain. This sample stems from a study of patients and donors after allogeneic stem cell transplantation. Via MiXCR, TCRdb re-called the RT-PCR reads, giving one row per CDR3 protein. The sample has just over 55,000 distinct CDR3 sequences; roughly 13% are singletons. V dropped 1 base and J dropped 3; count of bases not matched to a gene: 5. Germline-derived CDR1 and CDR2 are MGHDK and SYGVNS. The CDR3 is made up of 15 amino acids. This sequence originates from a human donor who was either an allogeneic HSCT recipient or a stem cell or donor lymphocyte infusion donor (not recorded which). It is not recorded whose cells these are; they may come from a transplant donor. The chain employs TRBV25-1 and TRBJ2-7; 8 bases agree with TRBD1. The sequencing input was blood, either unsorted or a sorted T cell fraction (not recorded which). The CDR3 nucleotides read TGTGCCAGCAGTGAATCGTCGGACAGGGACTACGAGCAGTACTTC. It yields the protein CASSESSDRDYEQYF.